The 6 T cell receptor beta chains in this list originate from one sample, sequenced in a study of T cells in Graves' hyperthyroidism and ophthalmopathy. RNA transcripts provided the source from which TCR beta CDR3 regions were amplified. Researchers ran a first-round RT-PCR on the TCR CDR3 using the HTBI primer set. In TCRdb, the multiplex PCR reads were re-called with MiXCR into one record per CDR3 protein. This sample has about 300,000 distinct CDR3 sequences, with approximately 26% found just once. The material sequenced was blood. These receptors all come from a man aged 35 to 55 with Graves' hyperthyroidism that later progressed to Graves' ophthalmopathy.

This clonotype was seen repeatedly, ten times or more. V is TRBV15 and J is TRBJ2-7; TRBD2 matches at 7 bases. CDR3 size: 16 residues. CDR1 is LNHNV, CDR2 YYDKDF, per germline (reference sequence). The V gene end was trimmed by 1 base and the J gene end by 0 bases; junction bases not matched to a gene: 6. CDR3 loop: CATSRGLRTSSYEQYF. The CDR3 nucleotides are TGTGCCACCAGCAGAGGGCTTAGGACTAGCTCCTACGAGCAGTACTTC.

The rearrangement joins TRBV28 to TRBJ1-1, with TRBD1 as a possible D gene (6 bases). The CDR3 has 13 residues. CDR1 and CDR2 (germline): MDHEN, SYDVKM. With 10 bases removed from V and 0 bases from J, the gap between germline ends came to 12 bases. Written as DNA, the CDR3 is TGTGCCATCAGGACAGAAATGAACACTGAAGCTTTCTTT. This sequence encodes CAIRTEMNTEAFF.

This clonotype was picked up one time. This rearrangement joins TRBV6-2 or TRBV6-3 to TRBJ1-5; D gene ambiguous. This CDR3 is built from 14 residues. CDR1 is MNHEY, CDR2 SVGEGT, per germline. V lost 2 bases to trimming and J lost 5 bases, with 10 bases between them. The CDR3 sequence is CASSYVGFHQPQHF. CDR3 nucleotides: TGTGCCAGCAGTTACGTCGGCTTTCATCAGCCCCAGCATTTT.

This clonotype has a handful of counts. The chain recombines TRBV6-2 or TRBV6-3 with TRBJ2-7; weak D call: TRBD2 (6 bases). V was pared by 2 bases and J by 5 bases, with 22 bases between. Looked up from germline, CDR1 is MNHEY and CDR2 is SVGEGT. The length of the CDR3 is 17 residues. CDR3 sequence reads: CASSYELGGTSVNEQYF. The CDR3 DNA is TGTGCCAGCAGTTACGAATTGGGGGGAACCTCCGTCAACGAGCAGTACTTC.

This clonotype was counted many times. V gene TRBV6-1 combines with J gene TRBJ2-2, with 11 bases fitting TRBD1. The CDR3 is made up of 16 amino acids. The ends lost 6 bases at V and 7 bases at J; junction bases unmatched: 10. The germline gives CDR1 MNHNS, CDR2 SASEGT. CDR3 protein: CASRLTRTGGGGELFF. CDR3 sequence (DNA): TGTGCCAGCAGACTCACCAGGACAGGGGGCGGCGGGGAGCTGTTTTTT.

This clonotype was counted ten times or more. This rearrangement joins TRBV10-3 to TRBJ1-1, with TRBD1 identical over 7 bases. CDR1 is ENHRY and CDR2 is SYGVKD in the germline V gene. The V gene end was trimmed by 5 bases and the J gene end by 1 base; junction bases not matched to a gene: 4. The CDR3 totals 14 residues. CDR3 DNA sequence: TGTGCCATCAGTCCGACAGGGCGGAACACTGAAGCTTTCTTT. Its translation is CAISPTGRNTEAFF.